This TCR beta chain was observed in a study of siplizumab effects on memory and regulatory T cells. Measured with immunoSEQ multiplex PCR; TCRdb has only the in-frame clones, and not every one. The sample holds approximately 90,000 clones; 90% to 95% are singletons and the top ten take approximately 0.31%. A note on this clone: Its specificity is unknown.

There are 12 residues in the CDR3. CDR1 is SNHLY, CDR2 FYNNEI, per germline. With 2 bases removed from V and 4 bases from J, the gap between germline ends came to 6 bases. General observations from the study: The alloresponse seemed to draw substantially on naive T cells, which appeared more diverse than memory cells. A small minority of alloreactive clones were mapped to unstimulated subsets.

The sequenced material came from non-Treg CD4+ T cells sorted from blood. V usage is TRBV2 and J usage is TRBJ2-7; D remains unclear. The receptor was isolated from a human donor in good health. CDR3 DNA: TGTGCCAGCAGTGAATCTGGATACGAGCAGTACTTC. This sequence encodes CASSESGYEQYF.